Below, 2 T cell receptor beta chains from the same sample are listed, as sequenced in a study of T-cell memory formation after mild COVID-19. TCRdb passed the 5' RACE reads through MiXCR, listing each CDR3 protein once. The table has 340,000 or so distinct CDR3 sequences, over 10% seen once. The sample comprised PBMCs or a T cell subset sorted from them (not recorded which). These receptors were obtained from a man between 18 and 29 years old who had mild COVID-19 (a few samples of this study predate the infection). Cell type and time point are not known.

The chain carries TRBV9 and TRBJ1-2; D is undetermined. Between the trimmed V and J ends, which lost 3 bases and 3 bases, there was a span of 12 bases. Looked up from germline, CDR1 is SGDLS and CDR2 is YYNGEE. The CDR3 contains 14 residues. CDR3 amino acids: CASSAPEVYYGYTF. As DNA, the CDR3 is TGTGCCAGCAGCGCCCCGGAAGTTTACTATGGCTACACCTTC.

This clonotype was seen a few times. The rearrangement links TRBV5-6 to TRBJ2-5, with unresolved D. V lost 0 bases and J 5 bases, leaving 8 bases between the germline ends. CDR1 and CDR2 (germline): SGHDT, YYEEEE. This CDR3 is 13 amino acids long. CDR3 region: CASSLALVETQYF. CDR3 sequence (DNA): TGTGCCAGCAGCTTGGCCTTGGTCGAGACCCAGTACTTC.